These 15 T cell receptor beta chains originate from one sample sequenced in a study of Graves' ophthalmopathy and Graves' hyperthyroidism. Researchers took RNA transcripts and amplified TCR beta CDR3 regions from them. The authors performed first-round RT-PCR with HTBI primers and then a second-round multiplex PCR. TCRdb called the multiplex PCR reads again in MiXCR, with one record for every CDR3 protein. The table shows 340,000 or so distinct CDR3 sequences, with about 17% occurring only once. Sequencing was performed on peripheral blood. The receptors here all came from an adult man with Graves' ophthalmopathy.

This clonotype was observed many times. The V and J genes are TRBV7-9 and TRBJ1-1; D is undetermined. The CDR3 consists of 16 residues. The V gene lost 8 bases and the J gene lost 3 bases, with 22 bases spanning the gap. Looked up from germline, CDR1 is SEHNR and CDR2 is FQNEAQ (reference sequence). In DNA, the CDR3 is TGTGCCAGCGGATTCGGGTCCCTCCGTAGAGACACTGAAGCTTTCTTT. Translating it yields CASGFGSLRRDTEAFF.

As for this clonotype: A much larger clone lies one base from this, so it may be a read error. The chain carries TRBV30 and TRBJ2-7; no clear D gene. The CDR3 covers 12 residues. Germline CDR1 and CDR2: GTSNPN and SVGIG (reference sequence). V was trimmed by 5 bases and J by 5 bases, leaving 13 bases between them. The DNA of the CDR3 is TGTGCCTGGGGGATCCGTGGCAACGAGCAGTACTTC. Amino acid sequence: CAWGIRGNEQYF.

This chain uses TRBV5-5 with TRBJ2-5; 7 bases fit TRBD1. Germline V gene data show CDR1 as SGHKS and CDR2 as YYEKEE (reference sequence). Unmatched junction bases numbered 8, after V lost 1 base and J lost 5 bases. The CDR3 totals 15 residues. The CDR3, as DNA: TGTGCCAGCAGCTTGAGGGGACAGCAGAAGGAGACCCAGTACTTC. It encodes CASSLRGQQKETQYF.

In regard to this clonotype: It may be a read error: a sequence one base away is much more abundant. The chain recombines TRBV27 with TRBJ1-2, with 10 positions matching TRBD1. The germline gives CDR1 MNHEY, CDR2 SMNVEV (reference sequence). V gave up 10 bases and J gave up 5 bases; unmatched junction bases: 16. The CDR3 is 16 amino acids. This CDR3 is CAITSISGTGAYGYTF. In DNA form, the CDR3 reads TGTGCCATCACCTCCATCTCCGGGACAGGGGCGTATGGCTACACCTTC.

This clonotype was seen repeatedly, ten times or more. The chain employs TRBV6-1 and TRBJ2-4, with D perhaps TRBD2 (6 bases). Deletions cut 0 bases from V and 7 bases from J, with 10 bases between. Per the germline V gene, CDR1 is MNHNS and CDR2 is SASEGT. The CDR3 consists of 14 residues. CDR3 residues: CASSEAGDWNIQYF. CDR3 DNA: TGTGCCAGCAGTGAAGCGGGGGACTGGAACATTCAGTACTTC.

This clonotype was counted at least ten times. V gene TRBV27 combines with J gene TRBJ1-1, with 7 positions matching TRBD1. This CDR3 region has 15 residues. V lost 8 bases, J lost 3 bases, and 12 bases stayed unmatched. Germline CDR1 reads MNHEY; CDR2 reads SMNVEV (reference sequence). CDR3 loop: CASRTITGTDTEAFF. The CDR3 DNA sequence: TGTGCCAGCCGAACGATTACCGGGACAGACACTGAAGCTTTCTTT.

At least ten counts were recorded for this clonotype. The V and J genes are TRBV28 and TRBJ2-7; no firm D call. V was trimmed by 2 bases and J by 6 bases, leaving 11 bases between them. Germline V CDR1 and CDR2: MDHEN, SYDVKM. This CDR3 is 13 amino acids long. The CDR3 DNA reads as TGTGCCAGCAGTTTACAGGTGGAAACCGAGCAGTACTTC. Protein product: CASSLQVETEQYF.

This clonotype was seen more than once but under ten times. CDR3 DNA sequence: TGTGCCAGCAGCCAAGAATCCTCCCACTATGGCTACACCTTC. Translation gives CASSQESSHYGYTF. The V gene is TRBV3-1, the J gene TRBJ1-2; D is undetermined. Trimming stripped 0 bases from V and 3 bases from J, with 8 bases between. The CDR3 totals 14 residues. Germline V CDR1 and CDR2: LGHDT, YNNKEL (reference sequence).

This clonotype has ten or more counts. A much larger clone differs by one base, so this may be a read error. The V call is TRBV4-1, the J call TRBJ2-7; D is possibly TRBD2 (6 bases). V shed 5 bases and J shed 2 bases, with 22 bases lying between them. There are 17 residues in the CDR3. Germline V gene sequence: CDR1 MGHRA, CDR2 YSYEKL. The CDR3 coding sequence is TGCGCCAGCAGCTCCTCTTCGAGCGGGCGGGCGGCCTACGAGCAGTACTTC. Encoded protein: CASSSSSSGRAAYEQYF.

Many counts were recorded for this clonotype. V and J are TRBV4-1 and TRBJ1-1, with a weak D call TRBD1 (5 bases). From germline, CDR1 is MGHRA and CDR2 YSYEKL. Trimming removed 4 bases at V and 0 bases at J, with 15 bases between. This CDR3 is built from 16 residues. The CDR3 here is CASSRGRGGLNTEAFF. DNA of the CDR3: TGCGCCAGCAGCCGGGGCCGGGGTGGTTTGAACACTGAAGCTTTCTTT.

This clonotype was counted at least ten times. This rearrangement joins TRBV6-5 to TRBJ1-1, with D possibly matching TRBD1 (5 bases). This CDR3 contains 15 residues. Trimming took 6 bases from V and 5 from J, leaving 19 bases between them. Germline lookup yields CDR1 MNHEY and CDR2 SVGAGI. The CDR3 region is CASSVLGGAKTEAFF. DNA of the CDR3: TGTGCCAGCAGCGTCCTGGGAGGGGCAAAGACTGAAGCTTTCTTT.

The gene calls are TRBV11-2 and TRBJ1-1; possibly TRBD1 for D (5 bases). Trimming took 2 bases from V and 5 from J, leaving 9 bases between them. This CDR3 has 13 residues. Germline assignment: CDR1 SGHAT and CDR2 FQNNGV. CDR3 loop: CASSLWGETEAFF. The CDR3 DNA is TGTGCCAGCAGCTTATGGGGGGAGACTGAAGCTTTCTTT.

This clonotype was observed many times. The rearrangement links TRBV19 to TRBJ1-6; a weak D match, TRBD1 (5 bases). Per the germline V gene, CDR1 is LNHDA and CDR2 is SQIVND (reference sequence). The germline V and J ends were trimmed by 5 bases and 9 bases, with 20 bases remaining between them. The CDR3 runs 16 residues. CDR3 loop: CASSLNPGTAGSPLHF. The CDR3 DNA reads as TGTGCCAGTAGTCTAAACCCCGGGACTGCCGGTTCACCCCTCCACTTT.

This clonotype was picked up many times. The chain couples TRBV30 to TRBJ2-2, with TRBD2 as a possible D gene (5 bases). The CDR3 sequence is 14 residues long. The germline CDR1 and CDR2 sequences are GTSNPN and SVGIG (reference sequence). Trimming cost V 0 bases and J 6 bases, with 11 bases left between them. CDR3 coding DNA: TGTGCCTGGAGTGTACTGCGAGGGTCCGGGGAGCTGTTTTTT. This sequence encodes CAWSVLRGSGELFF.

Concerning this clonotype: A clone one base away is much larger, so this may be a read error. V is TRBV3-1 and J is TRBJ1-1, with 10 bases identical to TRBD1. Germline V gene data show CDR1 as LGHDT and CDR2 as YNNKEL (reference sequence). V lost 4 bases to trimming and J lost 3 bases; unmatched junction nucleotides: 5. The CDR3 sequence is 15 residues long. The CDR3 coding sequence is TGTGCCAGCAGCCGTTTCGGACAGGGGGACACTGAAGCTTTCTTT. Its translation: CASSRFGQGDTEAFF.